This record looks at one T cell receptor (beta chain) sequence and its context. Its cognate antigen is unknown. The source of the sample is a study of blood T cells in healthy people across ages. Findings and limits, study-wide: In these data, TCR beta diversity tracked strongly with naive T cell percentage. Donors of long life had a larger count of naive CD4+ cells and greater diversity than aged donors. PBMCs were not sorted, which prevented a conclusive comparison of naive versus antigen-experienced cells. Roughly linear age-related decline in beta diversity appeared, significant by age around 40.

Germline V lookup: CDR1 SNHLY, CDR2 FYNNEI. Trimming left V 2 bases short and J 1 base short, with 8 bases between. The CDR3 is made up of 15 amino acids. A second PCR of about 7 to 11 cycles used a sample-barcoded 5' primer and a J-beta primer mix. TCRdb processed the 5' RACE reads anew with MiXCR; each CDR3 protein has one entry. Counted here are 630,000 or so distinct CDR3 sequences, under 30% occurring once; the ten biggest clones make up 15% to 19%. Source material: blood. The receptor's source is a woman aged 80 or older in good health. The chain uses TRBV2 and TRBJ2-2; the D is unclear. The CDR3 reads CASSELTGNTGELFF. DNA of the CDR3: TGTGCCAGCAGTGAATTGACGGGGAACACCGGGGAGCTGTTTTTT.